A single sample is the source of the 23 T cell receptor beta chains below, sequenced in a study of T cells in Graves' hyperthyroidism and ophthalmopathy. Amplification targeted TCR beta CDR3 regions from RNA transcripts. The HTBI set primed first-round TCR CDR3 RT-PCR. One entry per CDR3 protein, called by TCRdb with MiXCR from the multiplex PCR reads. This table has 350,000 to 400,000 distinct CDR3 sequences, more than 13% appearing once. The sequenced material came from blood. The receptors here all came from a woman under 40 with Graves' hyperthyroidism.

This clonotype was detected ten times or more. The V call is TRBV2, the J call TRBJ1-4; 9 bases align to TRBD1. Looked up from germline, CDR1 is SNHLY and CDR2 is FYNNEI. This CDR3 contains 14 residues. The V segment lost 1 base and the J segment 6 bases; nucleotides outside the gene matches: 0. CDR3 residues: CASSEGTGDEKLFF. CDR3 bases: TGTGCCAGCAGTGAAGGGACAGGGGATGAAAAACTGTTTTTT.

This clonotype was seen repeatedly, ten times or more. This chain uses TRBV24-1 with TRBJ2-2; D is undetermined. This CDR3 has 15 amino acids. Germline values: CDR1 KGHDR, CDR2 SFDVKD. V gave up 4 bases and J gave up 4 bases, with 12 bases separating them. The CDR3 nucleotides are TGTGCCACCAGTGACCCCTACCTGGTCACCGGGGAGCTGTTTTTT. Protein product: CATSDPYLVTGELFF.

This rearrangement joins TRBV5-1 to TRBJ2-1; 8 bases fit TRBD2. This CDR3 contains 13 residues. The trim removed 4 bases at V and 9 bases at J, leaving 6 bases unmatched. Per germline, CDR1 SGHRS and CDR2 YFSETQ. CDR3 residues: CASSPGLVGEQFF. The CDR3 bases are TGCGCCAGCAGCCCGGGACTAGTCGGTGAGCAGTTCTTC.

This clonotype was counted only a few times. CDR3 protein: CASSRLAGKPDTQYF. DNA for the CDR3: TGTGCCAGCAGTAGACTAGCGGGAAAACCAGATACGCAGTATTTT. The rearrangement links TRBV2 to TRBJ2-3; TRBD2 matches at 11 bases. The V gene's germline CDR1 is SNHLY and CDR2 FYNNEI. The CDR3 is made up of 15 amino acids. Trimming at V came to 5 bases and at J to 4 bases, leaving 5 bases not matched to a gene. Variable domain in full (rest from reference TRBV2 and TRBJ2-3): EPEVTQTPSHQVTQMGQEVILRCVPISNHLYFYWYRQILGQKVEFLVSFYNNEISEKSEIFDDQFSVERPDGSNFTLKIRSTKLEDSAMYFCASSRLAGKPDTQYFGPGTRLTVL.

This clonotype was recorded a few times. The CDR3 is CASGTDYNEQFF. The DNA for the CDR3 is TGTGCCAGTGGGACAGATTACAATGAGCAGTTCTTC. V usage is TRBV19 and J usage is TRBJ2-1; 7 positions match TRBD1. Germline values: CDR1 LNHDA, CDR2 SQIVND (reference sequence). CDR3 size: 12 residues. Unmatched junction bases numbered 2, after V lost 8 bases and J lost 4 bases.

This chain links TRBV27 with TRBJ2-4; possible D gene TRBD2, 6 bases. This CDR3 comprises 14 residues. Germline CDR1 and CDR2: MNHEY and SMNVEV (reference sequence). V was pared by 3 bases and J by 6 bases, with 12 bases between. This chain's CDR3 is CASSFAGSANIQYF. Here the CDR3 DNA reads TGTGCCAGCAGTTTTGCGGGATCGGCAAACATTCAGTACTTC.

This clonotype was detected many times. The rearrangement joins TRBV6-1 to TRBJ2-7; 7 nucleotides match TRBD1. The CDR3 is 17 residues long. The germline V gene encodes CDR1 MNHNS and CDR2 SASEGT. V trimming: 5 bases; J trimming: 0 bases; junction bases outside the gene matches: 13. Here the CDR3 DNA reads TGTGCCAGCAGTTGGGCCCCCACAGGGGCTGGCTCCTACGAGCAGTACTTC. This sequence encodes CASSWAPTGAGSYEQYF.

This chain connects TRBV28 to TRBJ1-5; 12 bases agree with TRBD1. The V segment lost 6 bases and the J segment 7 bases; nucleotides outside the gene matches: 10. Germline CDR1 is MDHEN and CDR2 is SYDVKM. This CDR3 region has 16 residues. The CDR3 region is CASRSAGTGGSQPQHF. CDR3 in DNA: TGTGCCAGCAGGAGTGCCGGGACAGGGGGCAGCCAGCCCCAGCATTTT.

The sample holds many counts of this clonotype. This sequence joins TRBV28 and TRBJ2-5, with TRBD1 identical over 10 bases. The CDR3 contains 15 residues. The germline CDR1 and CDR2 sequences are MDHEN and SYDVKM. The V segment lost 9 bases and the J segment 3 bases; nucleotides outside the gene matches: 10. The CDR3 DNA reads as TGTGCCAGAATAAAGACCGGGACAGGGGAAGAGACCCAGTACTTC. Encoded protein: CARIKTGTGEETQYF.

In its sample, this clonotype was seen many times. V and J are TRBV28 and TRBJ2-7; D not certain. V was trimmed by 6 bases and J by 4 bases, leaving 19 bases between them. Germline-derived CDR1 and CDR2 are MDHEN and SYDVKM. The CDR3 has 15 residues. The CDR3 nucleotides read TGTGCCAGCAGAACCCCCGGCGGTAGCAGATACGAGCAGTACTTC. Its protein product is CASRTPGGSRYEQYF.

In this sample, this clonotype turned up many times. The V and J genes are TRBV7-8 and TRBJ2-2, with 8 bases matching TRBD2. The CDR3 has 14 amino acids. J gave up 5 bases and V 6 bases, and 5 bases lay outside the gene matches. CDR1 SGHVS and CDR2 FQNEAQ come from the germline V gene. CDR3 sequence (DNA): TGTGCCAGCAGACTAGCGGTAGGGACCGGGGAGCTGTTTTTT. Its translation is CASRLAVGTGELFF. The whole variable domain, filled in from reference TRBV7-8 and TRBJ2-2, reads GAGVSQSPRYKVAKRGQDVALRCDPISGHVSLFWYQQALGQGPEFLTYFQNEAQLDKSGLPSDRFFAERPEGSVSTLKIQRTQQEDSAVYLCASRLAVGTGELFFGEGSRLTVL.

This clonotype has only a few counts. CDR3 bases: TGTGCCAGCAGTGAAGAGGTCTCTAGCTCCTACAATGAGCAGTTCTTC. It translates to CASSEEVSSSYNEQFF. The V and J genes are TRBV6-4 and TRBJ2-1, with unresolved D. V was pared by 3 bases and J by 0 bases, with 12 bases between. Germline lookup yields CDR1 MRHNA and CDR2 SNTAGT. The CDR3 has 16 residues.

Only a few counts were recorded for this clonotype. The gene calls are TRBV20-1 and TRBJ2-7, with D unresolved. This CDR3 spans 13 amino acids. Germline values: CDR1 DFQATT, CDR2 SNEGSKA (reference sequence). The ends were cut back, 0 bases at V and 4 bases at J, with 10 bases in the middle. Here the CDR3 reads CSARDSFVYEQYF. CDR3 nucleotide sequence: TGCAGTGCTAGAGATTCGTTCGTATACGAGCAGTACTTC.

This clonotype was picked up many times. The CDR3 DNA is TGTGCCAGCGCAAGGGGGGACAGGGGCCTCCTCGAGCAGTACTTC. Residues: CASARGDRGLLEQYF. The V call is TRBV11-2, the J call TRBJ2-7, with TRBD1 matching over 10 bases. The CDR3 covers 15 residues. The trim removed 8 bases at V and 6 bases at J, leaving 13 bases unmatched. The germline gives CDR1 SGHAT, CDR2 FQNNGV.

This clonotype was detected many times. V usage is TRBV7-9 and J usage is TRBJ2-7, with D perhaps matching TRBD1 (7 bases). Germline V gives CDR1 SEHNR, CDR2 FQNEAQ (reference sequence). V dropped 2 bases and J dropped 1 base, with 21 bases sitting between them. The CDR3 contains 18 residues. CDR3 protein: CASSLSFLEGARSYEQYF. The CDR3 DNA reads TGTGCCAGCAGCTTATCCTTCTTGGAGGGGGCGCGATCCTACGAGCAGTACTTC.

As concerns this clonotype: A much larger clone is a single base away; this may be a read error. The CDR3 loop reads CASIGMARGFYEQYF. The CDR3 DNA reads TGTGCCAGCATAGGCATGGCGCGGGGTTTTTACGAGCAGTACTTC. The chain recombines TRBV25-1 with TRBJ2-7; a possible D gene is TRBD2 (6 bases). The germline CDR1 and CDR2 sequences are MGHDK and SYGVNS. Trimming cost V 7 bases and J 4 bases, with 20 bases left between them. The CDR3 spans 15 residues.

The chain links TRBV20-1 to TRBJ2-7; D not certain. The germline CDR1 and CDR2 sequences are DFQATT and SNEGSKA (reference sequence). The CDR3 has 14 amino acids. V was shortened by 0 bases and J by 0 bases, with 9 bases between the two germline ends. CDR3 region: CSARDITSSYEQYF. The CDR3 DNA reads as TGCAGTGCTAGAGATATCACGAGCTCCTACGAGCAGTACTTC.

V and J are TRBV20-1 and TRBJ1-5, with a weak D call TRBD1 (5 bases). V was pared by 0 bases and J by 0 bases, with 12 bases between. The germline V gene has CDR1 DFQATT and CDR2 SNEGSKA (reference sequence). This CDR3 contains 16 residues. The DNA of the CDR3 is TGCAGTGCTAGAGATCAATGGGGACTTAGCAATCAGCCCCAGCATTTT. Its translation: CSARDQWGLSNQPQHF.

The chain uses TRBV20-1 and TRBJ1-4; unclear D gene. There are 14 residues in the CDR3. Per the germline V gene, CDR1 is DFQATT and CDR2 is SNEGSKA (reference sequence). Trimming shortened V by 3 bases and J by 6 bases, and 14 bases separated the two germline ends. The DNA of the CDR3 is TGCAGTGCTAGTGACCGACGGGGTGATGAAAAACTGTTTTTT. This translates into CSASDRRGDEKLFF.

The chain employs TRBV5-4 and TRBJ1-1, with 8 bases matching TRBD1. The germline CDR1 and CDR2 sequences are SGHNT and YYREEE (reference sequence). V gave up 6 bases and J gave up 4 bases; unmatched junction bases: 8. The CDR3 extends over 14 amino acids. This chain's CDR3 is CASTPQGAGTEAFF. In DNA, the CDR3 is TGTGCCAGCACCCCTCAGGGGGCGGGCACTGAAGCTTTCTTT.

The chain links TRBV10-3 to TRBJ2-2, with 16 bases aligning to TRBD2. The CDR3 runs to 16 residues. From germline, CDR1 is ENHRY and CDR2 SYGVKD. The CDR3 coding sequence is TGTGCATCAACCGGGACTAGCGGGAGGGGATCCGGGGAGCTGTTTTTT. It yields the protein CASTGTSGRGSGELFF.

This chain links TRBV5-6 with TRBJ2-7; a weak D match, TRBD1 (6 bases). The CDR3 contains 14 residues. V lost 1 base and J 2 bases, leaving 10 bases between the germline ends. Germline CDR1 is SGHDT and CDR2 is YYEEEE. The CDR3 nucleotides are TGTGCCAGCAGCTTGTGGGACAAAACCTACGAGCAGTACTTC. Translating it yields CASSLWDKTYEQYF.

With regard to this clonotype: Since a much larger clone is just one base distant, this may be a read error. The gene calls are TRBV29-1 and TRBJ2-1, with 10 bases fitting TRBD1. V shed 5 bases, J shed 10 bases, and the junction held 11 bases outside the gene matches. The CDR3 runs to 14 residues. CDR1 is SQVTM and CDR2 is ANQGSEA in the germline V gene. In DNA form, the CDR3 reads TGCAGCGTTAGCGAGGACAGGGGGGTCTACGAGCAGTTCTTC. Translated, it gives CSVSEDRGVYEQFF.